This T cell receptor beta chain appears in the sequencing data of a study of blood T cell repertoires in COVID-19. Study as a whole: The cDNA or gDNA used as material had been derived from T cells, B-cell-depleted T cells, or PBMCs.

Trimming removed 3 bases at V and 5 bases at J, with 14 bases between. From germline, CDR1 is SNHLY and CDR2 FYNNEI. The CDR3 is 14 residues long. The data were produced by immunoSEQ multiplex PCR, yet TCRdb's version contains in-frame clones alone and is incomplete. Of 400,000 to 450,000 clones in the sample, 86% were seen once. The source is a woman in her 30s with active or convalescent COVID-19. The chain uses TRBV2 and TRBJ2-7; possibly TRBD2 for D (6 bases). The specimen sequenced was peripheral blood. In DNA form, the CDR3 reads TGTGCCAGCAGTGACCCGGGGGTCGGGCACGAGCAGTACTTC. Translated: CASSDPGVGHEQYF.